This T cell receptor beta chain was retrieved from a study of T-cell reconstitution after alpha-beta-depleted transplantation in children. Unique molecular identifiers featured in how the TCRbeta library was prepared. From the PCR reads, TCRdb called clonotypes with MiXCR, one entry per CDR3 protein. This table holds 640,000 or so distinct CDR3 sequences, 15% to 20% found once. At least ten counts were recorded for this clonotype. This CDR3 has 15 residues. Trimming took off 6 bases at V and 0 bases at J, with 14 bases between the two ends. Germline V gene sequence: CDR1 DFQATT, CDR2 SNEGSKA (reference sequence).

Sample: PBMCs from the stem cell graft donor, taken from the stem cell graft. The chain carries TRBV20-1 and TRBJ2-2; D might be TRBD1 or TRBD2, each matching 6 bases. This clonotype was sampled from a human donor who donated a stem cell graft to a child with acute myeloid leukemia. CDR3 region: CSARGDDANTGELFF. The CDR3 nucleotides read TGCAGTGCAAGGGGGGACGATGCGAACACCGGGGAGCTGTTTTTT.